These 24 T cell receptor beta chains came from one sample sequenced in a study of cytomegalovirus exposure and HLA in healthy donors. PCR amplification relied on 60 Vbeta primers (plus 13 Jbeta primers). Clones were sequenced by immunoSEQ multiplex PCR, and TCRdb holds only the in-frame ones, with some missing. This table holds some 100,000 clones, around 84% found once. The sequencing sample was made of PBMCs. The receptors originated from a woman aged 40 to 49 in good health and CMV-seropositive.

About this clone: Other DNA sequences in the sample encode the same CDR3. This sequence joins TRBV5-6 and TRBJ2-7; D unclear. This CDR3 is 12 amino acids long. V was clipped by 0 bases and J by 4 bases, with 5 bases between them. The germline V gene encodes CDR1 SGHDT and CDR2 YYEEEE. In DNA form, the CDR3 reads TGTGCCAGCAGCTTGGGTGCGTACGAGCAGTACTTC. This codes for CASSLGAYEQYF.

The chain uses TRBV5-1 and TRBJ1-4; D call uncertain. This CDR3 region has 16 residues. V was clipped by 3 bases and J by 0 bases, with 12 bases between them. Germline lookup yields CDR1 SGHRS and CDR2 YFSETQ. CDR3 in DNA: TGCGCCAGCAGCTCAGGATCTCCGTCAACTAATGAAAAACTGTTTTTT. Translated, it gives CASSSGSPSTNEKLFF.

In regard to this clone: The sample has other DNA sequences that encode this CDR3 too. The gene calls are TRBV6-1 and TRBJ2-3; 9 bases match TRBD1. Germline assignment: CDR1 MNHNS and CDR2 SASEGT. CDR3 size: 14 residues. The trim removed 4 bases at V and 4 bases at J, leaving 3 bases unmatched. DNA for the CDR3: TGTGCCAGCAGTGCAACAGGGGGCGCAGATACGCAGTATTTT. As protein: CASSATGGADTQYF.

This chain uses TRBV28 with TRBJ1-5, with 7 positions matching TRBD1. This CDR3 contains 15 residues. The germline V gene has CDR1 MDHEN and CDR2 SYDVKM. V gave up 5 bases and J gave up 3 bases; unmatched junction bases: 7. Here the CDR3 DNA reads TGTGCCAGCAGTCCCAGGGGGGCCCTCAATCAGCCCCAGCATTTT. Translating gives CASSPRGALNQPQHF.

The rearrangement uses TRBV6-6 and TRBJ1-1, with 7 bases identical to TRBD1. The CDR3 length is 15 residues. The V gene end was trimmed by 10 bases and the J gene end by 1 base; junction bases not matched to a gene: 12. The germline CDR1 and CDR2 sequences are MNHNY and SVGAGI (reference sequence). The CDR3 here is CANVQGDRRNTEAFF. CDR3 in DNA: TGTGCCAACGTTCAAGGGGACAGAAGGAACACTGAAGCTTTCTTT.

This chain joins TRBV29-1 and TRBJ2-5; 9 bases fit TRBD1. The CDR3 spans 11 residues. V gave up 8 bases and J gave up 5 bases; unmatched junction bases: 3. CDR1 and CDR2 (germline): SQVTM, ANQGSEA. CDR3 DNA: TGCAGCTTAGACAGGGGGGAGACCCAGTACTTC. Residues: CSLDRGETQYF.

V usage is TRBV27 and J usage is TRBJ2-1, with 10 nucleotides matching TRBD2. From germline, CDR1 is MNHEY and CDR2 SMNVEV (reference sequence). CDR3 length: 18 amino acids. With 7 bases clipped from V and 6 bases from J, the junction kept 18 bases outside the gene matches. The CDR3 bases are TGTGCCAGCACCTTTAGAGGTTCAGCGGGAGGGCGGGCCAATGAGCAGTTCTTC. Translating it yields CASTFRGSAGGRANEQFF.

V is TRBV6-5 and J is TRBJ2-7; TRBD2 is a possible D gene (5 bases). V was shortened by 2 bases and J by 4 bases, with 12 bases between the two germline ends. Looked up from germline, CDR1 is MNHEY and CDR2 is SVGAGI. The CDR3 consists of 14 residues. CDR3 in amino acids: CASSYTRTGYEQYF. The CDR3 DNA reads TGTGCCAGCAGTTACACTAGGACTGGGTACGAGCAGTACTTC.

CDR3 sequence reads: CASSQGGVANTGELFF. Here the CDR3 DNA reads TGCGCCAGCAGCCAAGGCGGGGTCGCGAACACCGGGGAGCTGTTTTTT. J is TRBJ2-2 and V is TRBV4-3, with D possibly matching TRBD2 (6 bases). V lost 1 base and J lost 0, with 9 bases in between. Germline V gene sequence: CDR1 LGHNA, CDR2 YSLEER. This CDR3 is built from 16 residues.

The CDR3: CASSPGIGRGSYNEQFF. The CDR3, as DNA: TGTGCCAGCAGCCCAGGAATAGGTCGAGGGAGCTACAATGAGCAGTTCTTC. The rearrangement joins TRBV7-2 to TRBJ2-1, with D tentatively TRBD2 (5 bases). This CDR3 is built from 17 residues. The germline CDR1 and CDR2 sequences are SGHTA and FQGNSA. V was pared by 5 bases and J by 3 bases, with 20 bases between.

This chain links TRBV6-5 with TRBJ2-1, with a possible D match to TRBD2 (5 bases). Trimming removed 3 bases from V and 3 bases from J, with 9 bases in between. Germline CDR1 MNHEY, CDR2 SVGAGI. The CDR3 is 14 residues long. The DNA of the CDR3 is TGTGCCAGCAGTTATATCGGGAACTACAATGAGCAGTTCTTC. Its protein is CASSYIGNYNEQFF.

The rearrangement links TRBV28 to TRBJ2-1; TRBD2 agrees at 14 bases. The CDR3 runs 13 residues. Per the germline V gene, CDR1 is MDHEN and CDR2 is SYDVKM. The ends lost 5 bases at V and 15 bases at J; junction bases unmatched: 6. CDR3 in amino acids: CASSPKTSGRGFF. The CDR3 region has the DNA TGTGCCAGCAGTCCCAAGACTAGCGGGAGGGGGTTCTTC.

The chain joins TRBV29-1 to TRBJ2-1, with a possible D match to TRBD1 (7 bases). Germline-derived CDR1 and CDR2 are SQVTM and ANQGSEA. Trimming took 7 bases from V and 10 from J, leaving 23 bases between them. This CDR3 is built from 14 residues. The CDR3 bases are TGCAGCGCGGAGGGGGACAGCCTTCCGGGGGAGCAGTTCTTC. It translates to CSAEGDSLPGEQFF.

DNA of the CDR3: TGTGCCAGCAGTGAAACTAGCGGGAGCACAGATACGCAGTATTTT. Translation: CASSETSGSTDTQYF. The genes are TRBV25-1 and TRBJ2-3, with 9 bases aligning to TRBD2. Germline V gene lookup returns CDR1 MGHDK and CDR2 SYGVNS. CDR3 length equals 15 residues. Unmatched junction bases numbered 0, after V lost 2 bases and J lost 0 bases.

V and J are TRBV7-3 and TRBJ1-5, with D possibly being TRBD1 (5 bases). Trimming stripped 5 bases from V and 7 bases from J, with 15 bases between. CDR3 length: 14 amino acids. Per germline, CDR1 SGHTA and CDR2 FQGTGA. CDR3 sequence: CASSQSGGAQPQHF. CDR3 nucleotide sequence: TGTGCCAGCAGCCAATCCGGAGGGGCACAGCCCCAGCATTTT. Complete variable domain (other parts from reference TRBV7-3 and TRBJ1-5): GAGVSQTPSNKVTEKGKYVELRCDPISGHTALYWYRQSLGQGPEFLIYFQGTGAADDSGLPNDRFFAVRPEGSVSTLKIQRTERGDSAVYLCASSQSGGAQPQHFGDGTRLSIL.

This sequence joins TRBV7-9 and TRBJ1-1; D gene ambiguous. In germline, CDR1 is SEHNR, CDR2 FQNEAQ (reference sequence). There are 12 residues in the CDR3. Trimming took off 2 bases at V and 6 bases at J, with 7 bases between the two ends. In DNA form, the CDR3 reads TGTGCCAGCAGCTTACCCTTAGCTGAAGCTTTCTTT. Protein sequence: CASSLPLAEAFF.

The chain combines TRBV28 with TRBJ1-5; no clear D. The CDR3 runs to 12 residues. V lost 6 bases to trimming and J lost 2 bases, with 5 bases between them. Per germline, CDR1 MDHEN and CDR2 SYDVKM. The CDR3 sequence: CASSRGNQPQHF. The CDR3 DNA reads TGTGCCAGCAGCCGAGGCAATCAGCCCCAGCATTTT.

The V gene is TRBV4-3, the J gene TRBJ2-7; D perhaps matches TRBD1 (6 bases). The CDR3 runs to 17 residues. The V end lost 0 bases, the J end lost 0 bases, and 15 bases lay between the germline ends. Germline V gives CDR1 LGHNA, CDR2 YSLEER. CDR3 nucleotides: TGCGCCAGCAGCCAAGATGTCCCCGCAGGGGCCTCCTACGAGCAGTACTTC. Protein product: CASSQDVPAGASYEQYF.

In the case of this clone: This CDR3 is also generated by other DNA sequences in the sample. The V and J genes are TRBV27 and TRBJ1-4, with TRBD1 as a possible D gene (5 bases). CDR1 and CDR2 (germline): MNHEY, SMNVEV (reference sequence). This CDR3 spans 15 amino acids. Trimming pared 2 bases from V and 6 bases from J, leaving 13 bases between. CDR3 loop: CASSLDPGLHEKLFF. The CDR3, as DNA: TGTGCCAGCAGTTTAGATCCGGGACTGCATGAAAAACTGTTTTTT. Filled out from reference TRBV27 and TRBJ1-4, the complete variable domain reads EAQVTQNPRYLITVTGKKLTVTCSQNMNHEYMSWYRQDPGLGLRQIYYSMNVEVTDKGDVPEGYKVSRKEKRNFPLILESPSPNQTSLYFCASSLDPGLHEKLFFGSGTQLSVL.

The V call is TRBV6-4, the J call TRBJ1-5; D not certain. CDR1 is MRHNA, CDR2 SNTAGT, per germline. The CDR3 spans 14 residues. Trimming removed 7 bases at V and 1 base at J, with 11 bases between. The CDR3 DNA sequence: TGTGCCAGCAATCCGGGGAAGAGCAATCAGCCCCAGCATTTT. Protein product: CASNPGKSNQPQHF.

This sequence joins TRBV27 and TRBJ2-5; 7 nucleotides agree with TRBD2. Germline values: CDR1 MNHEY, CDR2 SMNVEV (reference sequence). V shed 3 bases and J 11 bases; nucleotides not matched to a gene: 12. The length of the CDR3 is 14 residues. Written as DNA, the CDR3 is TGTGCCAGCAGTTTGGGTGGGAGGGCGCGGGAGCAGTACTTC. This translates into CASSLGGRAREQYF.

V gene TRBV19 combines with J gene TRBJ2-3; no definite D call. Trimming shortened V by 2 bases and J by 3 bases, and 12 bases separated the two germline ends. Germline-derived CDR1 and CDR2 are LNHDA and SQIVND (reference sequence). This CDR3 has 15 amino acids. CDR3 in amino acids: CASSISTSFTDTQYF. The CDR3 DNA reads TGTGCCAGTAGTATAAGTACAAGTTTTACAGATACGCAGTATTTT.

The chain joins TRBV9 to TRBJ1-1, with D uncertain. Germline values: CDR1 SGDLS, CDR2 YYNGEE. The CDR3 covers 13 residues. The V end lost 0 bases, the J end lost 4 bases, and 7 bases lay between the germline ends. The chain's CDR3 is CASSVVSGTEAFF. In nucleotides, the CDR3 is TGTGCCAGCAGCGTAGTCAGTGGCACTGAAGCTTTCTTT.

This chain connects TRBV7-9 to TRBJ2-2; 8 positions match TRBD2. CDR3 length: 16 amino acids. CDR1 and CDR2 (germline): SEHNR, FQNEAQ (reference sequence). Trimming took 0 bases from V and 4 from J; bases not matched to a gene: 4. CDR3 loop: CASSLAGTRGTGELFF. The CDR3 bases are TGTGCCAGCAGCTTAGCGGGGACTAGAGGCACCGGGGAGCTGTTTTTT.